This passage covers 12 T cell receptor beta chains from one sample sequenced in a study of T cell changes during pregnancy in multiple sclerosis. Generated by immunoSEQ multiplex PCR, the TCRdb table keeps only in-frame clones and is missing some. The sample has approximately 40,000 clones, about nine tenths seen once. The sample consisted of CD4+ T cells from peripheral blood mononuclear cells, taken in the third trimester of pregnancy. These receptors were collected from a female donor with multiple sclerosis, enrolled in a pregnancy study.

This sequence joins TRBV19 and TRBJ2-3, with 10 bases aligning to TRBD2. Germline loops: CDR1 LNHDA, CDR2 SQIVND (reference sequence). The CDR3 is 18 amino acids. Trimming removed 8 bases from V and 2 bases from J; junction bases left unmatched: 16. The CDR3 nucleotides read TGTGCCAGTTCCTTCCCCCGGACTAGCGGCCCTTCCACAGATACGCAGTATTTT. It codes for CASSFPRTSGPSTDTQYF. Full variable domain (outside the CDR3, taken from reference TRBV19 and TRBJ2-3): DGGITQSPKYLFRKEGQNVTLSCEQNLNHDAMYWYRQDPGQGLRLIYYSQIVNDFQKGDIAEGYSVSREKKESFPLTVTSAQKNPTAFYLCASSFPRTSGPSTDTQYFGPGTRLTVL.

The chain joins TRBV6-6 to TRBJ2-1; 10 positions match TRBD1. CDR1 and CDR2 from the germline V gene are MNHNY and SVGAGI (reference sequence). The CDR3 is 16 residues long. The V gene end was trimmed by 2 bases and the J gene end by 6 bases; junction bases not matched to a gene: 7. This chain's CDR3 is CASSYPWDRGGNEQFF. The CDR3 DNA is TGTGCCAGCAGTTACCCTTGGGACAGGGGTGGCAATGAGCAGTTCTTC.

The V and J genes are TRBV28 and TRBJ2-1; possibly TRBD1 for D (6 bases). The V end was cut by 6 bases, the J end by 0 bases, with 12 bases between. The CDR3 extends over 15 amino acids. Germline CDR1 reads MDHEN; CDR2 reads SYDVKM. CDR3 sequence: CASRGDRSSYNEQFF. CDR3 DNA sequence: TGTGCCAGCAGGGGAGACAGGAGCTCCTACAATGAGCAGTTCTTC.

V and J are TRBV18 and TRBJ1-1; 8 nucleotides align to TRBD1. This CDR3 spans 16 amino acids. V dropped 3 bases and J dropped 0; count of bases not matched to a gene: 6. Germline V CDR1 and CDR2: KGHSH, LQKENI. CDR3 protein: CASSPMTGALNTEAFF. The DNA for the CDR3 is TGTGCCAGCTCACCTATGACAGGGGCTTTGAACACTGAAGCTTTCTTT.

The chain has TRBV11-1 and TRBJ2-1; TRBD1 matches at 9 bases. CDR3 length: 17 residues. The trim removed 5 bases at V and 8 bases at J, leaving 16 bases unmatched. CDR1 is SGHAT, CDR2 FQDESV, per germline (reference sequence). The CDR3 spells CASSGGNPGTGFDEQFF. The CDR3 bases are TGTGCCAGCAGCGGAGGTAATCCCGGGACAGGGTTTGATGAGCAGTTCTTC.

The chain combines TRBV7-6 with TRBJ1-4; perhaps TRBD1 as D (5 bases). Germline V gene sequence: CDR1 SGHVS, CDR2 FNYEAQ. CDR3 size: 14 residues. Trimming removed 3 bases at V and 7 bases at J, with 12 bases between. The CDR3 here is CASSFQGRGEKLFF. The CDR3 DNA reads TGTGCCAGCAGCTTTCAGGGTAGGGGTGAAAAACTGTTTTTT.

In its sample, this clone was seen once. This sequence joins TRBV19 and TRBJ1-3; D is possibly TRBD1 (6 bases). The CDR3 runs to 15 residues. Trimming removed 6 bases from V and 0 bases from J, with 12 bases in between. CDR1 and CDR2 from the germline V gene are LNHDA and SQIVND (reference sequence). CDR3 sequence reads: CASSTTGSSGNTIYF. The CDR3 DNA is TGTGCCAGTAGCACCACAGGGAGCTCTGGAAACACCATATATTTT.

The rearrangement links TRBV29-1 to TRBJ1-2; D possibly corresponds to TRBD1 (6 bases). Germline CDR1 is SQVTM and CDR2 is ANQGSEA. V dropped 8 bases and J dropped 6 bases, with 13 bases sitting between them. The length of the CDR3 is 11 residues. This CDR3 reads CSLAGADGYTF. CDR3 sequence (DNA): TGCAGCTTGGCAGGGGCGGATGGCTACACCTTC.

The chain links TRBV11-1 to TRBJ2-2, with TRBD2 as a possible D gene (7 bases). Trimming stripped 5 bases from V and 4 bases from J, with 20 bases between. This CDR3 has 17 residues. Germline V gene sequence: CDR1 SGHAT, CDR2 FQDESV (reference sequence). The CDR3 is CASSPPRGASSTGELFF. The CDR3 DNA is TGTGCCAGCAGCCCCCCCCGGGGGGCGTCTTCCACCGGGGAGCTGTTTTTT.

CDR3 sequence (DNA): TGTGCCAGCAGCCCAGGACTAGCGGGGCGTTACAATGAGCAGTTCTTC. As protein: CASSPGLAGRYNEQFF. The chain couples TRBV11-3 to TRBJ2-1; the match to TRBD2 covers 12 bases. There are 16 residues in the CDR3. V dropped 5 bases and J dropped 4; count of bases not matched to a gene: 6. Germline loops: CDR1 SGHNT, CDR2 YENEEA.

The chain links TRBV27 to TRBJ2-1; TRBD2 matches at 7 bases. Germline CDR1 is MNHEY and CDR2 is SMNVEV (reference sequence). V was pared by 5 bases and J by 8 bases, with 12 bases of the junction left unmatched. This CDR3 is built from 15 residues. CDR3 region: CASSPLQGGSDEQFF. The DNA for the CDR3 is TGTGCCAGCAGTCCCCTCCAGGGCGGGAGCGATGAGCAGTTCTTC.

The rearrangement links TRBV18 to TRBJ1-2; a weak D match, TRBD1 (5 bases). Trimming removed 6 bases from V and 2 bases from J, with 13 bases in between. The CDR3 runs 14 residues. Germline V gene data show CDR1 as KGHSH and CDR2 as LQKENI. CDR3 sequence (DNA): TGTGCCAGCTCGACCTCCAGGGAAAACTATGGCTACACCTTC. It codes for CASSTSRENYGYTF.